This is a list of T cell receptor beta chains from one sample in a study of blood T cell repertoires in COVID-19. Clones were read by immunoSEQ multiplex PCR, and TCRdb kept only the in-frame ones, dropping some. Of 50,000 or so clones listed, about 82% are singletons. The sequencing input was peripheral blood. The receptors derive from a woman aged 60-75 years with acute or convalescent COVID-19. The CDR3 runs from the conserved cysteine through the conserved F or W. The D gene is left open where the match is weak. Expanded clones get a size class; other rows say once, few or many, or leave the size out.

-	TRBJ1-3	TRBV6-6	-	CASSYGQGSGNTIYF	TGTGCCAGCAGTTACGGCCAGGGTTCTGGAAACACCATATATTTT
-	TRBJ1-4	TRBV19	TRBD1	CASSTRTGVDEKLFF	TGTGCCAGTAGTACCCGGACAGGGGTGGACGAAAAACTGTTTTTT
-	TRBJ1-1	TRBV2	-	CASGTLGWEAFF	TGTGCCAGCGGGACACTCGGCTGGGAAGCTTTCTTT
-	TRBJ1-5	TRBV4-1	-	CASSKYDEGVSNQPQHF	TGCGCCAGCAGCAAGTACGATGAGGGGGTCTCCAATCAGCCCCAGCATTTT
-	TRBJ2-7	TRBV7-8	TRBD1	CAVTPGQRTWADEQYF	TGTGCCGTTACTCCGGGACAGCGGACGTGGGCCGACGAGCAGTACTTC
-	TRBJ1-4	TRBV2	-	CASSESPSVFF	TGTGCCAGCAGTGAAAGCCCCTCGGTGTTTTTT
-	TRBJ2-5	TRBV5-1	-	CASSLTGTGVKETQYF	TGCGCCAGCAGCTTGACTGGAACGGGGGTCAAAGAGACCCAGTACTTC
-	TRBJ1-1	TRBV15	TRBD1	CATSKTGAEAFF	TGTGCCACCAGCAAGACAGGGGCTGAAGCTTTCTTT
few	TRBJ2-2	TRBV30	-	CAWRDSNTGELFF	TGTGCCTGGCGCGACTCGAACACCGGGGAGCTGTTTTTT
-	TRBJ2-5	TRBV28	-	CASRTPRGPKETQYF	TGTGCCAGCAGAACTCCCCGTGGGCCAAAAGAGACCCAGTACTTC
-	TRBJ1-4	TRBV5-1	TRBD1	CASSFSSGTGREKLFF	TGCGCCAGCAGTTTTTCTTCCGGGACAGGGCGTGAAAAACTGTTTTTT
few	TRBJ2-7	TRBV30	TRBD1	CAWGQGSYEQYF	TGTGCCTGGGGACAGGGATCCTACGAGCAGTACTTC
-	TRBJ2-4	TRBV14	-	CASSQAAGTSNLAKNIQYF	TGTGCCAGCAGCCAAGCTGCCGGGACTTCTAACCTAGCCAAAAACATTCAGTACTTC
-	TRBJ2-7	TRBV5-1	-	CASSLEVGRYEQYF	TGCGCCAGCAGCTTGGAGGTGGGCAGGTACGAGCAGTACTTC
-	TRBJ1-2	TRBV19	TRBD1	CASNPGQGLPYGYTF	TGTGCCAGTAACCCGGGACAGGGGTTACCCTATGGCTACACCTTC
-	TRBJ1-3	TRBV9	TRBD1	CASSVTGVSGNTIYF	TGTGCCAGCAGCGTTACAGGGGTCTCTGGAAACACCATATATTTT
few	TRBJ1-2	TRBV19	-	CASSITTNYGYTF	TGTGCCAGTAGTATAACGACAAACTATGGCTACACCTTC
-	TRBJ2-7	TRBV12-3/TRBV12-4	-	CASSLEGGSEQYF	TGTGCCAGCAGTTTAGAGGGGGGGTCCGAGCAGTACTTC
-	TRBJ1-5	TRBV28	-	CASSFFRGQPQHF	TGTGCCAGCAGTTTCTTTAGGGGTCAGCCCCAGCATTTT
-	TRBJ1-6	TRBV3-1/TRBV3-2	-	CASSQDGDNSPLHF	TGTGCCAGCAGCCAAGACGGGGATAATTCACCCCTCCACTTT
-	TRBJ1-1	TRBV4-1	-	CASSRAEGAMNTEAFF	TGCGCCAGCAGCCGAGCAGAAGGGGCCATGAACACTGAAGCTTTCTTT
-	TRBJ2-1	TRBV27	TRBD1	CASSPFLWGTAGEQFF	TGTGCCAGCAGTCCCTTTTTGTGGGGGACAGCCGGTGAGCAGTTCTTC
-	TRBJ2-3	TRBV6-2/TRBV6-3	TRBD2	CASSYASHLGTRGTDTQYF	TGTGCCAGCAGTTACGCTTCACACCTCGGGACTAGAGGCACAGATACGCAGTATTTT
-	TRBJ1-6	TRBV5-8	-	CASSPGRSSYNSPLHF	TGTGCCAGCAGCCCGGGGAGGAGCTCCTATAATTCACCCCTCCACTTT
-	TRBJ2-2	TRBV2	TRBD1	CASSVDRGDTGELFF	TGTGCCAGCAGTGTAGACAGGGGCGACACCGGGGAGCTGTTTTTT
-	TRBJ1-3	TRBV15	-	CATSRPRRGSGNTIYF	TGTGCCACCAGCAGACCTCGGAGAGGGTCTGGAAACACCATATATTTT
-	TRBJ1-5	TRBV15	TRBD1	CATSRGGQALGQPQHF	TGTGCCACCAGCAGAGGGGGACAGGCATTAGGGCAGCCCCAGCATTTT
-	TRBJ2-7	TRBV21-1	-	CASSEYRGSPYEQYF	TGTGCCAGCAGCGAATACAGGGGGTCCCCCTACGAGCAGTACTTC
-	TRBJ1-3	TRBV2	-	CASRAGLSGNTIYF	TGTGCCAGCAGAGCGGGCCTCTCTGGAAACACCATATATTTT
-	TRBJ1-3	TRBV7-9	TRBD1	CASRSGGRSGNTIYF	TGTGCCAGCAGATCAGGGGGCCGCTCTGGAAACACCATATATTTT
many	TRBJ2-7	TRBV25-1	TRBD1	CASRGQGFFVHEQYF	TGTGCCAGCAGGGGACAGGGGTTTTTTGTCCACGAGCAGTACTTC
-	TRBJ1-1	TRBV7-9	TRBD1	CASSSSGGTEAFF	TGTGCCAGCAGCAGTTCAGGGGGCACTGAAGCTTTCTTT
once	TRBJ2-1	TRBV6-1	TRBD2	CASRESPGLYNEQFF	TGTGCCAGCAGGGAATCCCCGGGACTATACAATGAGCAGTTCTTC
-	TRBJ2-1	TRBV7-2	-	CASSLSPMMVPSGVNEQFF	TGTGCCAGCAGCTTATCCCCGATGATGGTCCCGTCCGGGGTCAATGAGCAGTTCTTC
once	TRBJ2-4	TRBV20-1	-	CSGTEGGGDIQYF	TGCAGTGGTACTGAGGGAGGTGGAGACATTCAGTACTTC
-	TRBJ2-7	TRBV5-4	-	CASSSSDSYEQYF	TGTGCCAGCAGCTCCTCAGACAGCTACGAGCAGTACTTC
-	TRBJ2-1	TRBV7-3	TRBD2	CASSLTTTSGSYNEQFF	TGTGCCAGCAGCTTAACGACTACTAGCGGGAGCTACAATGAGCAGTTCTTC
-	TRBJ1-6	TRBV27	TRBD1	CASRISGQNNSPLHF	TGTGCCAGCAGGATATCGGGACAGAATAATTCACCCCTCCACTTT
few	TRBJ1-1	TRBV30	-	CAWSLGGLMNTEAFF	TGTGCCTGGAGTCTCGGGGGACTCATGAACACTGAAGCTTTCTTT
-	TRBJ1-1	TRBV30	-	CAWSLRRDAFF	TGTGCCTGGAGTTTAAGGCGGGATGCTTTCTTT
-	TRBJ2-3	TRBV19	TRBD1	CASSILAGGEDTQYF	TGTGCCAGTAGTATATTGGCAGGGGGTGAGGATACGCAGTATTTT
-	TRBJ2-5	TRBV3-1/TRBV3-2	-	CASSQEVLGSETQYF	TGTGCCAGCAGCCAAGAGGTACTGGGCTCGGAGACCCAGTACTTC
-	TRBJ1-6	TRBV3-1/TRBV3-2	TRBD1	CASRTGEISPLHF	TGTGCCAGCCGGACAGGGGAAATTTCACCCCTCCACTTT